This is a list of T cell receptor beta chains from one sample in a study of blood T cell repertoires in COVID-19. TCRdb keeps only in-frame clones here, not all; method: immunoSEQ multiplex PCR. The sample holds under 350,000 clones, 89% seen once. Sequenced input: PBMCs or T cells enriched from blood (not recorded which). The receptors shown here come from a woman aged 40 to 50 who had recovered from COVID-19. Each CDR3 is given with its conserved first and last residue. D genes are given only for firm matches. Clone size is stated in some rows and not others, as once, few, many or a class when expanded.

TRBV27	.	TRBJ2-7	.	TGTGCCAGCAGTTGGGGATTCCGGGACATCGCGCACTTC	CASSWGFRDIAHF
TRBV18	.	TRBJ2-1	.	TGTGCCAGCTCACCCCAGCGTCACTACAATGAGCAGTTCTTC	CASSPQRHYNEQFF
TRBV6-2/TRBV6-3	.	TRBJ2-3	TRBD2	TGTGCCAGCAGTTACTCGAAACTAGCGGGATACACAGATACGCAGTATTTT	CASSYSKLAGYTDTQYF
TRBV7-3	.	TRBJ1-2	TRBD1	TGTGCCAGCAGCTTGGACAGGGTATCTTCTTATGGCTACACCTTC	CASSLDRVSSYGYTF
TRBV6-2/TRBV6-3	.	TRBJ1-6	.	TGTGCCAGCAGTTACCTTGGACAGCGGAATTCACCCCTCCACTTT	CASSYLGQRNSPLHF
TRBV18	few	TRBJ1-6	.	TGTGCCAGCTCACCCGAGGGAACCCGGAGTTCACCCCTCCACTTT	CASSPEGTRSSPLHF
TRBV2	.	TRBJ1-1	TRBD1	TGTGCCAGCAGGGACAGGGGTACAGACACTGAAGCTTTCTTT	CASRDRGTDTEAFF
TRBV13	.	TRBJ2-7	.	TGTGCCAGCAGTTCGACACTCTCCTACGAGCAGTACTTC	CASSSTLSYEQYF
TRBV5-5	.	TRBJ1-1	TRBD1	TGTGCCAGCAGCTTGTGGACAGGGTCTCATGAGAACACTGAAGCTTTCTTT	CASSLWTGSHENTEAFF
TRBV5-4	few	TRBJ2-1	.	TGTGCCAGCAGCCATCAGAGGCCCAATGAGCAGTTCTTC	CASSHQRPNEQFF
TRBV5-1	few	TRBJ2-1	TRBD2	TGCGCCAGCAGCTTGGGGGGAGGGATCTCCTACAATGAGCAGTTCTTC	CASSLGGGISYNEQFF
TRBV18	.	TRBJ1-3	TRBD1	TGTGCCAGCTCACCGACAGGGTCGGCTGGAAACACCATATATTTT	CASSPTGSAGNTIYF
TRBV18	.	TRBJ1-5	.	TGTGCCAGCTCACCACTAGCGTTCAATCAGCCCCAGCATTTT	CASSPLAFNQPQHF
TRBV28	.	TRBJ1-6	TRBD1	TGTGCCAGCAGGCCTCCGGGACAGGGGAATTCACCCCTCCACTTT	CASRPPGQGNSPLHF
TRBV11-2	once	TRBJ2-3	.	TGTGCCAGCAGCTTATGGGTCCCCGGAGATGCAGATACGCAGTATTTT	CASSLWVPGDADTQYF
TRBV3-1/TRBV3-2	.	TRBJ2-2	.	TGTGCCAGCAGCCAGATGAGCACCGGGGAGCTGTTTTTT	CASSQMSTGELFF
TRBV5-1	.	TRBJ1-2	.	TGCGCCAGCAGCAAGGAGGGCAGGGAATCTGGCTACACCTTC	CASSKEGRESGYTF
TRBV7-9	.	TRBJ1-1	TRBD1	TGTGCCAGCAGCTGGCCCCCGGGACAGGGGAACACTGAAGCTTTCTTT	CASSWPPGQGNTEAFF
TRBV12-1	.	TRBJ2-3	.	TGTGCCAGCAGCCCCCGCAAAAACCTCGGGACTAGCGGTGGCACAGATACGCAGTATTTT	CASSPRKNLGTSGGTDTQYF
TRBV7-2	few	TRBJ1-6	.	TGTGCCAGCAGCTCCCAGGGGAGCTCCTATAATTCACCCCTCCACTTT	CASSSQGSSYNSPLHF
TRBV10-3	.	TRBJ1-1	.	TGTGCCATCAGACCCCGCCAGGTGAACACTGAAGCTTTCTTT	CAIRPRQVNTEAFF
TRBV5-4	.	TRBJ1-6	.	TGTGCCAGCAGCTTGGGGGGCAGGGGCTTTTATAATTCACCCCTCCACTTT	CASSLGGRGFYNSPLHF
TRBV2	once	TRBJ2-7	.	TGTGCCAGCAGAGGACATAGTGGGCCTCTACGGTACGAGCAGTACTTC	CASRGHSGPLRYEQYF
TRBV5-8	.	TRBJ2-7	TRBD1	TGTGCCAGCAGTAGGGACAGAGGCTACGAGCAGTACTTC	CASSRDRGYEQYF
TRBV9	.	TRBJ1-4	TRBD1	TGTGCCAGCAGCGTCACAGGGGGAGACGAAAAACTGTTTTTT	CASSVTGGDEKLFF
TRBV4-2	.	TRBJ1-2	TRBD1	TGTGCCAGCAGCCAACGGACAGGAAGGTCGTCGGGCTATGGCTACACCTTC	CASSQRTGRSSGYGYTF
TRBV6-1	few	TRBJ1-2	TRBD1	TGTGCCAGCAGTGATTCGGGACAGACATATGGCTACACCTTC	CASSDSGQTYGYTF
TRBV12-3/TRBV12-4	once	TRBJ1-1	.	TGTGCCAGCAGTTGGCGCGGGAACACTGAAGCTTTCTTT	CASSWRGNTEAFF
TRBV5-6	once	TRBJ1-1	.	TGTGCCAGCAGCCCCCGGGGAGGGGTGGACACTGAAGCTTTCTTT	CASSPRGGVDTEAFF
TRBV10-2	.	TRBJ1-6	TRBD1	TGCGCCAGCTGCGACAGGGAAACATCACCCCTCCACTTT	CASCDRETSPLHF
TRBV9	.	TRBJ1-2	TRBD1	TGTGCCAGCAGAACCCCAGGGGGCGGTGGCTACACCTTC	CASRTPGGGGYTF
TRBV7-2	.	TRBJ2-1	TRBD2	TGTGCCAGCAGGGCGACTAGCGGGGGGGTTGAGCAGTTCTTC	CASRATSGGVEQFF
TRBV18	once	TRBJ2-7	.	TGTGCCAGCTCACCACCCGACACGTTACACTACGAGCAGTACTTC	CASSPPDTLHYEQYF
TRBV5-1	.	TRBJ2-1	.	TGCGCCAGCAGCTTGAACAGGCGGTACAATGAGCAGTTCTTC	CASSLNRRYNEQFF
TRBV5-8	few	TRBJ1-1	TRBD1	TGTGCCAGCAGCTTAGGGGGGACAGGCATCACTGAAGCTTTCTTT	CASSLGGTGITEAFF
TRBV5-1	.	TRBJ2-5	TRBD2	TGCGCCAGCAGCTGGGGTCGGGCAGCGGGGGGGACAGAGACCCAGTACTTC	CASSWGRAAGGTETQYF
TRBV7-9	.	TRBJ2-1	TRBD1	TGTGCCAGCCTGGGGGACAGGGTGTACAATGAGCAGTTCTTC	CASLGDRVYNEQFF